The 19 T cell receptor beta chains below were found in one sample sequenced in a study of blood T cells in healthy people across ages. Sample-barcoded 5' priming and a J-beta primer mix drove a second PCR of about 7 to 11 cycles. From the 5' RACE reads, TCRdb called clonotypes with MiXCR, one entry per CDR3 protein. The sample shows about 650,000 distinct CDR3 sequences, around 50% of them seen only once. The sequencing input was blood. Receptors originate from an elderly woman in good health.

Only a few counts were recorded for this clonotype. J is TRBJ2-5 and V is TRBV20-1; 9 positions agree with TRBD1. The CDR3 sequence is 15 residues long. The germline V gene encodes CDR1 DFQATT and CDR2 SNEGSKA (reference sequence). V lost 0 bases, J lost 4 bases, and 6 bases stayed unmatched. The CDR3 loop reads CSARDTDRGRETQYF. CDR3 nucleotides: TGCAGTGCTAGAGATACGGACAGGGGAAGAGAGACCCAGTACTTC.

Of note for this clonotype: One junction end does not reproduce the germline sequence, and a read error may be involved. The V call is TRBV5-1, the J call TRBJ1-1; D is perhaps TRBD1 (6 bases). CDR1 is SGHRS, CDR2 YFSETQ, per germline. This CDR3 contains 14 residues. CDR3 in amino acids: CASRLQGQDTEAFF. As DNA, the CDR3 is TGCGCCAGCCGCTTACAGGGTCAAGACACTGAAGCTTTCTTT.

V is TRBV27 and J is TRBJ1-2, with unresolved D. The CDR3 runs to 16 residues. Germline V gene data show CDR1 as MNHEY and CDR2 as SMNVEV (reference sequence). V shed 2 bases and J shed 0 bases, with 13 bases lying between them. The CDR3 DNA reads TGTGCCAGCAGTTTAAGTTACACGGCCACTAACTATGGCTACACCTTC. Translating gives CASSLSYTATNYGYTF.

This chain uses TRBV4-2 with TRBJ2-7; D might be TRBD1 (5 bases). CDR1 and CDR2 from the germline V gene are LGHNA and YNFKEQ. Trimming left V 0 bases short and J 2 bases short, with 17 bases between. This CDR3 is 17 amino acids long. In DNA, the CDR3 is TGTGCCAGCAGCCAAGAGGGCTGGACAAGCGCTGCCTACGAGCAGTACTTC. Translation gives CASSQEGWTSAAYEQYF.

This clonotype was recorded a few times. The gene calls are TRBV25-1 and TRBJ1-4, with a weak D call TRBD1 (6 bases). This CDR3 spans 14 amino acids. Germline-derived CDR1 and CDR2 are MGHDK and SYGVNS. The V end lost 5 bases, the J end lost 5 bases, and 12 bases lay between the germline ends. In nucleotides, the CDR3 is TGTGCCAGCAGTTACCCTCAGGGGAATGAAAAACTGTTTTTT. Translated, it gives CASSYPQGNEKLFF.

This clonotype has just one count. The CDR3 nucleotides are TGTGCCAGCAGTGATTTGGGGGTGGGGGAGCAGTACTTC. As protein: CASSDLGVGEQYF. The chain joins TRBV2 to TRBJ2-5; tentatively, D is TRBD1 or TRBD2 (5 bases each). Trimming removed 3 bases from V and 11 bases from J, with 16 bases in between. The germline V gene encodes CDR1 SNHLY and CDR2 FYNNEI. This CDR3 has 13 residues. Filled out from reference TRBV2 and TRBJ2-5, the complete variable domain reads EPEVTQTPSHQVTQMGQEVILRCVPISNHLYFYWYRQILGQKVEFLVSFYNNEISEKSEIFDDQFSVERPDGSNFTLKIRSTKLEDSAMYFCASSDLGVGEQYFGPGTRLLVL.

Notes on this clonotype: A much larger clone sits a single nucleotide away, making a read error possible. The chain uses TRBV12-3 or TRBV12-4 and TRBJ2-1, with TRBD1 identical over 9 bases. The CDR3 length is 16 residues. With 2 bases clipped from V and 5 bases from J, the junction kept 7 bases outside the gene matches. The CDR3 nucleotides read TGTGCCAGCAGTTTACGGAGACAGGGGGTGAACAATGAGCAGTTCTTC. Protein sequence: CASSLRRQGVNNEQFF.

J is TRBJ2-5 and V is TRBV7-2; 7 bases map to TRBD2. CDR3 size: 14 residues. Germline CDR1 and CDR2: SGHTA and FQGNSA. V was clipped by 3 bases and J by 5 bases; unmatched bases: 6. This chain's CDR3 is CASSFQGGMETQYF. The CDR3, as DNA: TGTGCCAGCAGCTTCCAGGGAGGGATGGAGACCCAGTACTTC.

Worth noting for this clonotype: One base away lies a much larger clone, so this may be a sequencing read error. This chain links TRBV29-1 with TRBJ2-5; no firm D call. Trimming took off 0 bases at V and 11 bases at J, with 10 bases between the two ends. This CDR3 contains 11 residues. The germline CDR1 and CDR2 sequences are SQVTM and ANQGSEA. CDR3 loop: CSVEEKTEQYF. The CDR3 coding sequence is TGCAGCGTTGAAGAAAAGACTGAGCAGTACTTC.

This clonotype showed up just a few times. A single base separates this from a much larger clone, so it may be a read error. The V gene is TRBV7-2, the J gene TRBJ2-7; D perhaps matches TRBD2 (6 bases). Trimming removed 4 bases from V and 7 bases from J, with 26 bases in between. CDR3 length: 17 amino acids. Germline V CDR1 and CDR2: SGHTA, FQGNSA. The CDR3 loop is CASSSSPGTPTYNEQYF. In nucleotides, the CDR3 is TGTGCCAGCAGCTCCTCCCCCGGGACTCCCACCTACAATGAGCAGTACTTC.

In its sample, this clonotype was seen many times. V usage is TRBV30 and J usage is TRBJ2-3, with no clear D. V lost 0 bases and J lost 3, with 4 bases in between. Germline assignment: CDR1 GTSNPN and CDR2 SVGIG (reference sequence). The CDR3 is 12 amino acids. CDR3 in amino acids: CAWSVVTDTQYF. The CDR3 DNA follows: TGTGCCTGGAGTGTGGTGACAGATACGCAGTATTTT.

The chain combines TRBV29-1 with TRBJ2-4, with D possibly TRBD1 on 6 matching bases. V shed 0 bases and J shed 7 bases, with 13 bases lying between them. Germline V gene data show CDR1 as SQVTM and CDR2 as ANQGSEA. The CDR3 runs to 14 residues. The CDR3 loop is CSVEDRAQGNIQYF. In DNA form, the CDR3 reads TGCAGCGTTGAAGATCGGGCGCAGGGGAACATTCAGTACTTC. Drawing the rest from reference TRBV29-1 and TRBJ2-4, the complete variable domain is SAVISQKPSRDICQRGTSLTIQCQVDSQVTMMFWYRQQPGQSLTLIATANQGSEATYESGFVIDKFPISRPNLTFSTLTVSNMSPEDSSIYLCSVEDRAQGNIQYFGAGTRLSVL.

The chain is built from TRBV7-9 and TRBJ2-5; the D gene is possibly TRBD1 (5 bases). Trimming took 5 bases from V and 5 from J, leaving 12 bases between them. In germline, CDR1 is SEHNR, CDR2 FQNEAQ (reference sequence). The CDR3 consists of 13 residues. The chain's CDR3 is CASSIGSGETQYF. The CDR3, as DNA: TGTGCCAGCAGCATAGGGTCAGGGGAGACCCAGTACTTC.

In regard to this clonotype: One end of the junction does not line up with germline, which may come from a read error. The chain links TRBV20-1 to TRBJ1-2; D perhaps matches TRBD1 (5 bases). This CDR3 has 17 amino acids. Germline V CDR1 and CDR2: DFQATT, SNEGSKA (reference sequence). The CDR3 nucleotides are TGCAGTGCTAGAGATCGGGGGGGGTCACTAACTAACTATGACTACACCTTC. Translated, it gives CSARDRGGSLTNYDYTF.

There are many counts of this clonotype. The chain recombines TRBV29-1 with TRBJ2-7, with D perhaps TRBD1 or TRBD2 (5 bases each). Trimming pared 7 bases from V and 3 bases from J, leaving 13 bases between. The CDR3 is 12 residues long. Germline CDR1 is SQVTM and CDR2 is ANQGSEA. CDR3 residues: CSGGKTYYEQYF. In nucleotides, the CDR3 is TGCAGCGGGGGGAAGACCTACTACGAGCAGTACTTC.

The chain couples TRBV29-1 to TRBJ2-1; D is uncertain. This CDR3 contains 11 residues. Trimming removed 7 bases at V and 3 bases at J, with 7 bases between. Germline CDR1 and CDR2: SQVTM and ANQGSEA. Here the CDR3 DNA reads TGCAGCGCGGACGGCTACAATGAGCAGTTCTTC. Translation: CSADGYNEQFF.

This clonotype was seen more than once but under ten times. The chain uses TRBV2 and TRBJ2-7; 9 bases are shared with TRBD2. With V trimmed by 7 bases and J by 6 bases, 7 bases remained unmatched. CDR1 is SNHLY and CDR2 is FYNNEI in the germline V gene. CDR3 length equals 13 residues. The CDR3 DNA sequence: TGTGCCAGCATAGCGGGAGTGTCCCGCGAGCAGTACTTC. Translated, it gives CASIAGVSREQYF.

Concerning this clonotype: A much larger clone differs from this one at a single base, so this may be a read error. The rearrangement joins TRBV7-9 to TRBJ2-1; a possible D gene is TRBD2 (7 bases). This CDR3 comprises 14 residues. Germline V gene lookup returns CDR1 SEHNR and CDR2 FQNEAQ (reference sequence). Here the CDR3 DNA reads TGTGCCAGCAGCACTAGCGACAGGCCGCCTGAGCGGTTCTTC. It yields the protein CASSTSDRPPERFF.

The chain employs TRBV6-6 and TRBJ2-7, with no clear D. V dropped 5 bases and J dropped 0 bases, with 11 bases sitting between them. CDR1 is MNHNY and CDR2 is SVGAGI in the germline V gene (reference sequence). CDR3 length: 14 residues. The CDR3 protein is CASSPLPSSYEQYF. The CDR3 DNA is TGTGCCAGCAGTCCCCTCCCGAGCTCCTACGAGCAGTACTTC.